Sequencing of this T cell receptor beta chain was carried out in a study of blood T cell repertoires in COVID-19. Worth noting for this clone: A read error may produce the germline difference seen at one junction end. The identical CDR3 is also encoded by other nucleotide sequences in the sample.

This table comes from immunoSEQ multiplex PCR, and its TCRdb copy is limited to in-frame clones, with some not included. This sample has under 75,000 clones, with 81% found just once. In germline, CDR1 is SGHTA, CDR2 FQGNSA. The CDR3 sequence is 15 residues long. V gene TRBV7-2 combines with J gene TRBJ2-1, with D possibly matching TRBD1 (5 bases). The sample was peripheral blood. The sequence came from an elderly woman with active or convalescent COVID-19. The CDR3 coding sequence is TGTGCCAGCAGCTTAGACCAGGGTCTCTACAATGAACAGTTCTTC. It codes for CASSLDQGLYNEQFF.